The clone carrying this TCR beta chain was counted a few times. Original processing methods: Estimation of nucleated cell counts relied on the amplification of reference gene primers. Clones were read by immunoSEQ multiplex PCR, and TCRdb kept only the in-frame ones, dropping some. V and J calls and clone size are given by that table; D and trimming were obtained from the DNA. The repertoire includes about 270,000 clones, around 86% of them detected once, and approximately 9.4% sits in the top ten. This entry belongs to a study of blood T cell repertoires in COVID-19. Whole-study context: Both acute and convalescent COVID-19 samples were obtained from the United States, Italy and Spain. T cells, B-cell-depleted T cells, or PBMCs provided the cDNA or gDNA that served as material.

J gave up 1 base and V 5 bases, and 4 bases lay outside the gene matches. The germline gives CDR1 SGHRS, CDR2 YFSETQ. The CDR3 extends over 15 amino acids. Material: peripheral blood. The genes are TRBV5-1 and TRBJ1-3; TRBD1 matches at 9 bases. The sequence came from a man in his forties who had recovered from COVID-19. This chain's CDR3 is CASSSGTGSGNTIYF. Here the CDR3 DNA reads TGCGCCAGCAGTTCCGGGACAGGGTCTGGAAACACCATATATTTT.